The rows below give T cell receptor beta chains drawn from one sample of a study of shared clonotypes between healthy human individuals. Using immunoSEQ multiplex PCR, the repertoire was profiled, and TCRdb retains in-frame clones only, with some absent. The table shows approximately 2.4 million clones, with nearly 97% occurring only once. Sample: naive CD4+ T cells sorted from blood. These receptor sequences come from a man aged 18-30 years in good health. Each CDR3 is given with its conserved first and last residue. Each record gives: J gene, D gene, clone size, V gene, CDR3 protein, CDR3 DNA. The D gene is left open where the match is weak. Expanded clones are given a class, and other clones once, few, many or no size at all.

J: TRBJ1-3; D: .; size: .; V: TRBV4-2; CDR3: CASSQVSADPSRGGNTIYF; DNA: TGTGCCAGCAGCCAAGTCTCGGCAGACCCATCAAGGGGGGGAAACACCATATATTTT
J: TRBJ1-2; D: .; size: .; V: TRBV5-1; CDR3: CASSLEIGTGSGYTF; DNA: TGCGCCAGCAGCTTGGAAATAGGTACGGGGAGTGGCTACACCTTC
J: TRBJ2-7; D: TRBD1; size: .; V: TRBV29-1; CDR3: CSAGGPRQGEQYF; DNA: TGCAGCGCTGGAGGCCCCCGACAGGGGGAACAGTACTTC
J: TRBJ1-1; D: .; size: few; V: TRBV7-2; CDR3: CASSQIVNTEAFF; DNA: TGTGCCAGCAGCCAGATAGTGAACACTGAAGCTTTCTTT
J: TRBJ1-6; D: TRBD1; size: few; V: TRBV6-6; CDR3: CASSYSGGDSPLHF; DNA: TGTGCCAGCAGTTACTCAGGGGGCGATTCACCCCTCCACTTT
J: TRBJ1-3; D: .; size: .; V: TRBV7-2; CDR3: CASSPDIAGNTIYF; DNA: TGTGCCAGCAGCCCGGACATAGCTGGAAACACCATATATTTT
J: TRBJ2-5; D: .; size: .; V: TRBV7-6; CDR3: CASSHDTGARETQYF; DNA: TGTGCCAGCAGCCACGACACGGGGGCCAGGGAGACCCAGTACTTC
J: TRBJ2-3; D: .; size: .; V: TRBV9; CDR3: CASSVAGATDTQYF; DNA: TGTGCCAGCAGCGTAGCGGGGGCGACAGATACGCAGTATTTT
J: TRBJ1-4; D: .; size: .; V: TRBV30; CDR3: CAWSVRQRIEKLFF; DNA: TGTGCCTGGAGTGTACGACAGCGAATTGAAAAACTGTTTTTT
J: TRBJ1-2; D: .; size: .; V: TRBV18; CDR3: CASSPMSEGGYGYTF; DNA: TGTGCCAGCTCACCAATGTCCGAGGGCGGCTATGGCTACACCTTC
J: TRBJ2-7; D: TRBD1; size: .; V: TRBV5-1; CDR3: CASSPGTGLLEQYF; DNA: TGCGCCAGCAGCCCCGGGACAGGCCTCTTAGAGCAGTACTTC
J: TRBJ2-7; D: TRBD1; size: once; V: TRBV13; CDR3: CASSLGGQGYEQYF; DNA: TGTGCCAGCAGCTTAGGTGGACAGGGGTACGAGCAGTACTTC
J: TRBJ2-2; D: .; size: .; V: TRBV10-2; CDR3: CASSRTGNTGELFF; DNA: TGCGCCAGCAGTAGGACTGGAAACACCGGGGAGCTGTTTTTT